This note documents a single T cell receptor beta chain sequence. The clone's antigen remains unknown. It has no much larger one-base neighbor in the sample; base qualities were not kept. This sample is drawn from a study of cytomegalovirus exposure and HLA in healthy donors (dated by TCRdb to the late 2010s). For the study in its entirety: According to an earlier analysis of several hundred of the donors, some 180 million T cells yielded some 120 million unique TCR beta sequences and approximately 280 Gb of sequence data. About 300 gigabases of sequencing data and tens of millions of unique TCR sequences were included in an early release covering about 700 HLA-typed donors. Of the roughly 390 genotyped donors, around 81% fell in the genetic ancestry cluster associated with self-reported Caucasian donors. The study aimed to test whether signatures of past pathogen exposure could be identified by cataloging public T cell receptors. The study profiled the T cell repertoires of 500 to 800 subjects by immunosequencing and related them to cytomegalovirus serostatus. Besides the first cohort of approximately 710 subjects, a separate validation cohort made up of around 120 different subjects was used. To predict cytomegalovirus infection status, the study combined high-throughput TCR immunosequencing, statistical association of individual TCRs with disease status, and machine learning. A later analysis re-analyzed previously published TCR beta repertoires from roughly 600 donors and added high-resolution HLA genotyping to study TCR occurrence patterns. Rather than drawing on any new phenotypic data, the later analysis identified candidate immune exposures from TCR beta sequences and the way those sequences occurred across donors. In an earlier analysis of over 550 of the donors, high-throughput TCR beta sequencing was used to judge whether each TCR beta V gene segment behaved as functional or pseudogenic. Donor age, sex, ethnicity and CMV serostatus were compiled alongside the repertoire data. A later genetic analysis took genome-wide SNP genotypes for about 65% of the 666 donors and used that subset as a discovery cohort. Every repertoire in the discovery cohort had been generated on one and the same sequencing platform. HLA typing included class I and class II loci at four-digit resolution. Typing coverage differed by locus: A, B, C, DRB1 and DQB1 were typed in about 629-640 donors, DQA1 in 500 to 550, DPA1 in roughly 590, and DPB1 in 400 to 490. Several DR-DQ haplotypes were treated as single units for association and clustering because of strong linkage in the cohort. On average, 235,054 unique TCR beta nucleotide sequences were sequenced per donor among 398 genotyped donors of the cohort, with about 17% of those sequences being non-productive.

Counted from cysteine to phenylalanine, this CDR3 has 17 amino acids. The read is trimmed to its CDR3 DNA, 51 bases read in frame from base 1. V trim: 4 bases; J trim: 7 bases; unmatched bases: 15. According to the germline V gene, CDR1 reads SGHRS and CDR2 reads YFSETQ. The cohort consisted of fewer than 700 healthy bone marrow donors. At the time of sampling, every cohort member was nominally healthy, though immune exposures that went unrecorded were likely present. The donor tested CMV seropositive and was one of the 289 seropositive cohort members. A peripheral blood sample was provided by each donor, and peripheral blood mononuclear cells were used for TCR beta sequencing. Genomic DNA was extracted from the blood cell samples with the Qiagen DNeasy Blood Extraction Kit. Paper-wide results and their limitations: A later analysis found that HLA-associated TCR beta chains were more clonally expanded and had lower generation probabilities than equally common non-associated chains. A total of 150 to 200 TCR beta chains were listed by the study as associated with cytomegalovirus. An earlier analysis of approximately 530 of the donors showed that most TCR beta V segments appeared in productive rearrangements either about 87% or about 30% of the time, which broadly matched IMGT annotations. V-gene and J-gene trimming of TCR beta chains was associated with a missense DCLRE1C variant in a later genetic analysis, and the association was replicated in an independent cohort. Most TCR sequences were seen in very few donors, while some public TCRs were found in many individuals. Presence/absence analyses assumed roughly uniform sequencing depth across donors, an assumption that may not hold. Specific HLA alleles were associated with 16,951 TCR beta sequences at a false discovery rate of 0.05 in a later analysis. According to a later analysis, most CMV-associated TCR beta chains appeared to be HLA-restricted, and the HLA associations seemed to be driven largely by CMV exposure. According to the authors, the approach could potentially be generalized to other disease states and immunological phenotypes. A further reported finding was that TCR beta sequences accurately predicted the HLA-A and HLA-B alleles for most subjects in the first cohort. A later analysis found that TCR association rates varied across HLA loci, with DRB1 alleles showing the most associated TCRs and HLA-C alleles the fewest. According to a later analysis, parvovirus B19, influenza, CMV and Epstein-Barr virus appeared linked to several top co-occurrence clusters. A group of highly shared sequence variants was considered likely to be a technical artifact of the sequencing pipeline. Compared with the roughly 710-donor mean, donors in an Asian-associated ancestry cluster had fewer N-insertions in productive TCRs, according to a later genetic analysis. In both the original and validation cohorts, the classifier was reported to diagnose cytomegalovirus status with high specificity and sensitivity. In vitro tests confirmed that a few of the cytomegalovirus-associated TCR beta chains recognize cytomegalovirus antigens. HLA typing was unavailable for some donors at each locus, so association tests used only the typed subset. In this cohort, only TCR beta chains were sequenced, and detectable features were limited by the absence of alpha or paired-chain data. Linkage disequilibrium might explain the correlated functional status among segregating V segments, but an unknown experimental factor could not be ruled out. When HLA alleles, especially DR and DQ, strongly co-occurred, attributing TCR associations to individual alleles was difficult. Immune exposure information for the cohort was limited to CMV serostatus. Some IMGT-functional V segments, including TRBV6-2 and TRBV6-3, could not be told apart with the 87-base-pair reads, so those segments were excluded. Approximately 16 rarely observed V segments, including chromosome 9 orphons, were excluded from the earlier analysis of some 590 of the donors because counts were too low.

Library creation used the immunoSEQ multiplex PCR assay. For the multiplex PCR, a mixture combining 60 forward primers for TCR Vbeta segments and 13 reverse primers for TCR Jbeta segments was used. A multiplex PCR assay on genomic DNA amplified the CDR3 region of rearranged TCR beta genes. On the Illumina HiSeq System, the amplified TCR beta libraries were sequenced as 87-base-pair reads. In the authors' own workflow: Across the 670 or so repertoires, a later analysis counted around 80 million unique TCR beta chains, approximately 12 million of which were shared by at least two donors. To remove PCR and sequencing errors, raw reads were error-corrected and collapsed into unique sequences using a nearest-neighbor algorithm that merged closely related sequences. Alignment of CDR3 sequences to IMGT reference sequences was used to assign V, D and J gene segments. For a sequence to be retained, a match of at least six nucleotides to both a V gene segment and a J gene segment was required. A rearrangement was called productive if the CDR3 had no stop codons and remained in frame with V and J, and every other rearrangement was called non-productive. CDR3 was defined by IMGT convention, running from the second conserved V-encoded cysteine to the conserved J-encoded phenylalanine. Sequences without an unambiguous match to a single V gene segment were excluded from the earlier analysis of 450 to 750 of the donors. An earlier analysis of a few hundred of the donors called V segments functional above 56.7% productive rearrangements and segregating when the between-donor standard deviation exceeded 5%. A statistical classification framework was built to diagnose cytomegalovirus status from the catalog of TCR beta chain sequences. A later analysis assigned V and J genes by comparing TCR nucleotide sequences with IMGT/GENE-DB human TR gene sequences. A later analysis assigned CDR3 sequences and most-parsimonious VDJ recombination scenarios with the TCRdist pipeline. In a later analysis, each TCR beta chain was defined by its CDR3 amino acid sequence together with its V-gene family, and reads without a unique V-gene family were excluded. To address suspected cross-contamination and a sequencing artifact, a later analysis removed 550 to 750 highly shared, low-generation-probability nucleotide sequences. A later analysis calculated a clonal expansion index for each public chain from normalized within-repertoire ranks of inferred template counts. In a later analysis, generation probabilities were computed using a VDJ recombination model fitted to out-of-frame rearrangements, and the results were checked against IGoR. In a later analysis, TCR-TCR, TCR-HLA and TCR-CMV co-occurrence was scored with hypergeometric tests, and a repertoire-size bias correction was applied to TCR pairs. False discovery rates were estimated in a later analysis by permuting HLA or CMV assignments 20 times. In a later analysis, co-occurring TCRs were grouped using DBSCAN, and TCRdist sequence similarity was added for clustering within HLA-allele-positive subsets. Repertoires with fewer than 30,000 or more than 120,000 public chains, plus five repertoires with anomalous nucleotide sharing, were excluded from co-occurrence clustering. TCRdb took over this immuneACCESS table, retaining in-frame rearrangements with V and J assigned. Such tables are incomplete; in checked studies, under half of the missing clones stem from an unresolved V gene, and the remainder is unexplained. The DNA gave D and trimming, while V, J and clone size come from that table. Counted in this sample were 200,000 to 250,000 clones; 77% of them appeared once. The ten largest clones take up about 2.5% of the sample.

The TCR was taken from an older woman in good health and CMV-seropositive. In this chain, TRBV5-1 is recombined with TRBJ2-2; a stretch of 8 junction bases matches TRBD2. The source material was PBMCs. The sequenced DNA: TGCGCCAGCAGCGACCCGAGCGGGAGTGTCGGCGTCGGGGAGCTGTTTTTT. This gives the protein CASSDPSGSVGVGELFF.